This T cell receptor beta chain was sequenced in a study of human T cells and chemical hapten exposure. The table lists this clonotype with many counts. Documented time point: pre-sensitization, week 0. The treatment is: therapeutic diphenylcyclopropenone sensitization with weekly scalp DPC. TCRdb called the RACE reads again in MiXCR, with one record for every CDR3 protein. There are approximately 400,000 distinct CDR3 sequences in the sample; approximately 5.1% occur only once, and 2% to 3% lies in the top ten. The sequence came from a woman aged 50 to 60 with alopecia areata. Some clones in this sample may be carry-over from other donors' samples. This specimen was whole blood, taken in connection with sensitization to the hapten diphenylcyclopropenone (DPC).

This CDR3 is CASSSQDQPQHF. CDR3 in DNA: TGTGCCAGCAGTTCACAGGATCAGCCCCAGCATTTT. The chain uses TRBV6-6 and TRBJ1-5, with TRBD1 as a possible D gene (5 bases). The V gene lost 4 bases and the J gene lost 5 bases, with 6 bases spanning the gap. The CDR3 consists of 12 residues. Germline V lookup: CDR1 MNHNY, CDR2 SVGAGI (reference sequence).